These 13 T cell receptor beta chains originate from one sample sequenced in a study of T cells in pancreatic ductal adenocarcinoma. No neoadjuvant therapy was given to the selected pancreatic ductal adenocarcinoma patients before their surgery. Here immunoSEQ multiplex PCR was the method, and the copy in TCRdb shows in-frame clones only, minus some. The sample holds over 100,000 clones; 90% to 95% are singletons and the top ten take about 3.4%. The sequencing sample was made of PBMCs. The receptors were gathered from a human donor with pancreatic ductal adenocarcinoma.

The J gene is TRBJ2-1, the V gene TRBV21-1; the D call in the table, TRBD1, was not verified against the DNA. TRBV21-1 is a pseudogene. The CDR3 runs 15 residues. CDR3 DNA: TGTGCCAGCAGCTACAGGGCCTACAGGGGCAATGAGCAGTTCTTC. Translating it yields CASSYRAYRGNEQFF.

CDR3 bases: TGTGCCAGCAGTTCGCCAGGGGGCAGTGAAAAACTGTTTTTT. Amino acid sequence: CASSSPGGSEKLFF. V gene TRBV6-5 combines with J gene TRBJ1-4; TRBD1 aligns across 8 bases. With 4 bases clipped from V and 7 bases from J, the junction kept 5 bases outside the gene matches. The germline V gene encodes CDR1 MNHEY and CDR2 SVGAGI. This CDR3 has 14 residues.

CDR3 in DNA: TGTGCCAGCAGCAGGAGAGGTTTGGCGGGAGACCTCGGTGAGCAGTTCTTC. This translates into CASSRRGLAGDLGEQFF. V and J are TRBV4-2 and TRBJ2-1; 7 bases align to TRBD2. The CDR3 spans 17 residues. V trimming: 5 bases; J trimming: 9 bases; junction bases outside the gene matches: 19. Germline V lookup: CDR1 LGHNA, CDR2 YNFKEQ.

The chain has TRBV14 and TRBJ1-2; D is unclear. CDR3 length equals 13 residues. The germline V gene has CDR1 SGHDN and CDR2 FVKESK. V lost 0 bases to trimming and J lost 4 bases, with 6 bases between them. The CDR3 sequence: CASSQDRLYGYTF. The CDR3 DNA reads as TGTGCCAGCAGCCAAGATCGTCTCTATGGCTACACCTTC.

The chain joins TRBV7-3 to TRBJ2-7; possibly TRBD2 for D (6 bases). Trimming pared 4 bases from V and 3 bases from J, leaving 31 bases between. The CDR3 consists of 20 residues. Germline CDR1 reads SGHTA; CDR2 reads FQGTGA. This chain's CDR3 is CASSSRRYGRTNAGGYEQYF. The CDR3 DNA follows: TGTGCCAGCAGCTCCCGACGGTACGGGAGAACTAATGCGGGTGGCTACGAGCAGTACTTC.

V usage is TRBV29-1 and J usage is TRBJ1-3; D ambiguous. This CDR3 is 13 amino acids long. V was pared by 3 bases and J by 0 bases, with 6 bases between. Per the germline V gene, CDR1 is SQVTM and CDR2 is ANQGSEA. CDR3 protein: CSVDASSGNTIYF. The DNA of the CDR3 is TGCAGCGTTGACGCGAGCTCTGGAAACACCATATATTTT.

The chain recombines TRBV2 with TRBJ2-3; 9 bases are a match to TRBD1. The CDR3 contains 14 residues. Germline CDR1 and CDR2: SNHLY and FYNNEI. J gave up 2 bases and V 6 bases, and 3 bases lay outside the gene matches. In DNA, the CDR3 is TGTGCCAGCAGCGGACAGGGGATCACAGATACGCAGTATTTT. It yields the protein CASSGQGITDTQYF.

The CDR3 here is CASSPGTGVESEAFF. For the CDR3, the DNA is TGCGCCAGCAGCCCTGGGACAGGGGTCGAGAGTGAAGCTTTCTTT. V usage is TRBV5-1 and J usage is TRBJ1-1, with 10 bases that match TRBD1. V lost 4 bases, J lost 7 bases, and 10 bases stayed unmatched. CDR3 length: 15 residues. Germline values: CDR1 SGHRS, CDR2 YFSETQ.

The chain recombines TRBV7-3 with TRBJ2-5; 14 nucleotides align to TRBD2. V shed 3 bases and J 4 bases; nucleotides not matched to a gene: 4. The CDR3 runs to 16 residues. Per the germline V gene, CDR1 is SGHTA and CDR2 is FQGTGA. The CDR3 bases are TGTGCCAGCAGCTTCTCCGGGACTAGCGGGGGAGAGACCCAGTACTTC. Amino acid sequence: CASSFSGTSGGETQYF. Full variable domain (remainder filled in from reference TRBV7-3 and TRBJ2-5): GAGVSQTPSNKVTEKGKYVELRCDPISGHTALYWYRQSLGQGPEFLIYFQGTGAADDSGLPNDRFFAVRPEGSVSTLKIQRTERGDSAVYLCASSFSGTSGGETQYFGPGTRLLVL.

This chain joins TRBV28 and TRBJ2-7, with 11 nucleotides matching TRBD1. The CDR3 spans 14 residues. The V gene's germline CDR1 is MDHEN and CDR2 SYDVKM. The junction had 8 bases not matched to a gene; V was cut back by 7 bases and J by 6 bases. CDR3 sequence reads: CASTSAGTGGEQYF. The CDR3 DNA reads TGTGCCAGCACCTCCGCCGGGACAGGGGGCGAGCAGTACTTC.

About this clone itself: Other nucleotide sequences in the sample specify the same CDR3. The V gene is TRBV15, the J gene TRBJ1-5; possible D gene TRBD1, 5 bases. This CDR3 spans 14 amino acids. The V gene lost 2 bases and the J gene lost 4 bases, with 9 bases spanning the gap. From germline, CDR1 is LNHNV and CDR2 YYDKDF (reference sequence). As DNA, the CDR3 is TGTGCCACCAGCAGACAGGGAGGTAATCAGCCCCAGCATTTT. It yields the protein CATSRQGGNQPQHF.

This chain connects TRBV28 to TRBJ2-7; no firm D call. Germline CDR1 is MDHEN and CDR2 is SYDVKM. The V end was cut by 2 bases, the J end by 7 bases, with 12 bases between. This CDR3 is 13 amino acids long. This chain's CDR3 is CASSLISTGEQYF. CDR3 bases: TGTGCCAGCAGTTTAATCTCCACCGGGGAGCAGTACTTC.

This rearrangement joins TRBV2 to TRBJ2-7; 8 positions agree with TRBD2. The CDR3 covers 15 residues. Germline V gene lookup returns CDR1 SNHLY and CDR2 FYNNEI. V was clipped by 3 bases and J by 2 bases; unmatched bases: 6. The DNA of the CDR3 is TGTGCCAGCAGTGAGGCGGGGGGAATTACCTACGAGCAGTACTTC. Protein: CASSEAGGITYEQYF. The entire variable domain, with the rest obtained from reference TRBV2 and TRBJ2-7, is as follows: EPEVTQTPSHQVTQMGQEVILRCVPISNHLYFYWYRQILGQKVEFLVSFYNNEISEKSEIFDDQFSVERPDGSNFTLKIRSTKLEDSAMYFCASSEAGGITYEQYFGPGTRLTVT.